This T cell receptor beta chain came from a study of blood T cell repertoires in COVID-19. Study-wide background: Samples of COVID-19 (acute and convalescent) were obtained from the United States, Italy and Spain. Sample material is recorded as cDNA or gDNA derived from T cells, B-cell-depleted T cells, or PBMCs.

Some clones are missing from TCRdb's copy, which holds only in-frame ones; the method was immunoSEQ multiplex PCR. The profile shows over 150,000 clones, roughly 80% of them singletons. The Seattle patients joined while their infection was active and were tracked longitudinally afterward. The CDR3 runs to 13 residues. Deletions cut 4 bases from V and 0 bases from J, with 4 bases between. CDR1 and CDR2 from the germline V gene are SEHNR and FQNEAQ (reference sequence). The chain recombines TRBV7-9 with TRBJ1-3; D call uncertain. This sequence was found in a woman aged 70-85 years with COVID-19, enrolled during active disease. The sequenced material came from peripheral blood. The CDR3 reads CASSYGSGNTIYF. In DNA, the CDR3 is TGTGCCAGCAGCTACGGCTCTGGAAACACCATATATTTT.